This T cell receptor beta chain was retrieved from a study of cytomegalovirus exposure and HLA in healthy donors. The CDR3 totals 14 residues. CDR1 is MNHEY, CDR2 SVGAGI, per germline. The trim removed 4 bases at V and 5 bases at J, leaving 2 bases unmatched. PCR employed 60 Vbeta and 13 Jbeta primers. Original processing notes: In a later analysis, around 10 million of approximately 86 million unique beta chains occurred in at least two donors. Some clones are missing from TCRdb's copy, which holds only in-frame ones; the method was immunoSEQ multiplex PCR. Clone size and the V and J calls come from that table; the DNA yielded D and trimming. Counted here are some 220,000 clones, 77% occurring once; the ten biggest clones make up less than 3.5%. The study, taken as a whole, reports: By a later analysis, the bulk of CMV-associated TCR beta chains appeared HLA-restricted. A later examination showed that TCR association rates differed by HLA locus, with DRB1 most and HLA-C fewest.

On this clone itself: Its target is unknown.

The chain is built from TRBV6-5 and TRBJ2-1, with 10 bases lining up with TRBD2. Material: PBMCs. This clonotype originated in a woman in her sixties or seventies in good health and CMV-seropositive. The CDR3 nucleotides are TGTGCCAGCAGTTCTAGCGGGGGAGACAATGAGCAGTTCTTC. It is translated as CASSSSGGDNEQFF.